A selection of T cell receptor beta chains follows, all from one sample in a study of shared clonotypes between healthy human individuals. TCRdb's copy holds only in-frame clones and misses some; the assay was immunoSEQ multiplex PCR. The sample includes more than 550,000 clones, 92% of them seen just once. The material sequenced was naive CD8+ T cells sorted from blood. The source is a man between 25 and 39 years old in good health. Both conserved end residues are part of each CDR3. D genes are given only for firm matches. The size field is filled for only some rows; it gives once, few, many or a size class.

J,D,size,V,CDR3
TRBJ2-2,NA,NA,TRBV4-1,CASSLRYTGELFF
TRBJ2-1,NA,NA,TRBV7-2,CASSLDTPRYNEQFF
TRBJ2-7,NA,NA,TRBV11-1,CASSFFEGAYEQYF
TRBJ1-2,NA,once,TRBV30,CAWKAGANYGYTF
TRBJ1-2,NA,few,TRBV19,CASNGGSDYGYTF
TRBJ1-5,NA,NA,TRBV4-1,CASSQGPGYNQPQHF
TRBJ2-5,NA,NA,TRBV9,CASSVGGARETQYF
TRBJ2-1,TRBD2,NA,TRBV5-1,CASSSPTSGVYEQFF
TRBJ2-1,TRBD2,NA,TRBV28,CASSSIAGWGDNEQFF
TRBJ2-7,NA,NA,TRBV30,CAWSGEPGPLEQYF
TRBJ1-4,NA,NA,TRBV5-1,CASSWGPDEPNEKLFF
TRBJ2-7,TRBD1,NA,TRBV11-2,CASSLGTGRNEQYF
TRBJ1-2,TRBD1,few,TRBV27,CASSIDRVGYGYTF
TRBJ2-1,NA,NA,TRBV11-2,CASSPGRGRRVLNEQFF
TRBJ1-2,NA,NA,TRBV6-4,CASRGTGSHIRDGYTF
TRBJ2-3,NA,NA,TRBV19,CASSIATGLPHTDTQYF
TRBJ2-3,TRBD1,NA,TRBV7-9,CASSAFSGTDTDTQYF
TRBJ2-1,TRBD2,NA,TRBV2,CASRLTSEYSSSYNEQFF
TRBJ2-1,TRBD2,NA,TRBV7-9,CASTLSGSDYNEQFF
TRBJ2-7,TRBD1,NA,TRBV5-1,CASSSGQRSSYEQYF
TRBJ2-2,TRBD2,NA,TRBV7-9,CASRKSGSGGELFF
TRBJ2-1,TRBD2,NA,TRBV6-5,CASTLAGGVEQFF
TRBJ2-7,NA,NA,TRBV6-6,CASSYGNTDTLLEQYF
TRBJ2-7,NA,once,TRBV28,CASSLRGFYEQYF
TRBJ1-1,NA,NA,TRBV29-1,CSVRDSSTEAFF
TRBJ2-7,NA,NA,TRBV29-1,CSVVGLSREKSYEQYF
TRBJ2-1,TRBD2,once,TRBV11-2,CASRASGSNEQFF
TRBJ2-5,NA,NA,TRBV19,CASSVGVSAAETQYF
TRBJ2-1,TRBD2,NA,TRBV5-6,CASSLLETSGNEQFF
TRBJ2-7,TRBD1,NA,TRBV28,CASAGTGGYEQYF
TRBJ2-3,NA,NA,TRBV6-4,CASSLLAGTDTQYF
TRBJ1-1,TRBD1,once,TRBV6-5,CASSYTGQGNTEAFF
TRBJ2-7,TRBD1,NA,TRBV19,CASSIGTGAHEQYF
TRBJ2-5,TRBD2,NA,TRBV5-6,CASNPGLAGGETQYF
TRBJ1-5,NA,NA,TRBV19,CASSQGQKNQPQHF
TRBJ2-7,TRBD1,NA,TRBV29-1,CSVEGPGTVYEQYF
TRBJ2-7,NA,NA,TRBV7-9,CASSAGTLHYEQYF
TRBJ2-1,NA,NA,TRBV4-1,CASSQDWAGDYNEQFF
TRBJ2-7,TRBD1,NA,TRBV7-2,CASSSTGTASYEQYF
TRBJ2-2,NA,NA,TRBV7-9,CAIPVPGPTALGELFF
TRBJ1-3,NA,NA,TRBV29-1,CSGGHSGNTIYF